These T cell receptor beta chains were read from a single sample in a study of regulatory T cells. Repertoires were generated with immunoSEQ multiplex PCR, while TCRdb's copy carries only in-frame clones and drops some. The data show around 16,000 clones, around 83% seen once. The specimen sequenced was conventional CD4+ T cells sorted from blood. The receptors originated from a person aged 25-39 years with CD3G deficiency. The CDR3 runs from the conserved cysteine through the conserved F or W. Each record gives: CDR3 DNA, CDR3 protein, clone size, V gene, J gene, D gene. D genes are given only for firm matches. Some rows mark clone size as missing; the rest say once, few, many or name a class of expanded clone.

DNA: TGTGCCAGCAGTACAGCAGGGGCTGGGGCCAACGTCCTGACTTTC; CDR3: CASSTAGAGANVLTF; size: NA; V: TRBV6-5; J: TRBJ2-6; D: NA
DNA: TGCAGCGTTCGCCAGGGGATGAACACTGAAGCTTTCTTT; CDR3: CSVRQGMNTEAFF; size: NA; V: TRBV29-1; J: TRBJ1-1; D: NA
DNA: TGTGCCAGCAGTCCCAAACCCGGGACAGGACGGAATCAGCCCCAGCATTTT; CDR3: CASSPKPGTGRNQPQHF; size: NA; V: TRBV28; J: TRBJ1-5; D: TRBD1
DNA: TGCGCCAGCAGCCAAAGCCCAGTGAGCGGGAGGAACACTGAAGCTTTCTTT; CDR3: CASSQSPVSGRNTEAFF; size: NA; V: TRBV4-1; J: TRBJ1-1; D: NA
DNA: TGTGCCAGCAGCTTAGCGGCGGGACAGACCTACGAGCAGTACTTC; CDR3: CASSLAAGQTYEQYF; size: NA; V: TRBV7-8; J: TRBJ2-7; D: NA
DNA: TGTGCCAGCTCACCAGGCACAGGTCACGATGGCTACACCTTC; CDR3: CASSPGTGHDGYTF; size: NA; V: TRBV18; J: TRBJ1-2; D: NA
DNA: TGTGCCAGTAGCCGAATCGGACAGGGTTATGGCTACACCTTC; CDR3: CASSRIGQGYGYTF; size: NA; V: TRBV19; J: TRBJ1-2; D: TRBD1
DNA: TGCGCCAGCAGCAAAGCGGGACAGGGGCGCGAGCAGTACTTC; CDR3: CASSKAGQGREQYF; size: NA; V: TRBV5-1; J: TRBJ2-7; D: TRBD1
DNA: TGTGCCAGTAGCCGAGGTGGGCCGAACACCGGGGAGCTGTTTTTT; CDR3: CASSRGGPNTGELFF; size: NA; V: TRBV19; J: TRBJ2-2; D: NA
DNA: TGTGCCAGCAGACCAGCCCAGGGGAGCAGGGGGCGGCACTATGGCTACACCTTC; CDR3: CASRPAQGSRGRHYGYTF; size: NA; V: TRBV28; J: TRBJ1-2; D: TRBD1
DNA: TGTGCCAGCAGGAGGACAGGGAACACCGGGGAGCTGTTTTTT; CDR3: CASRRTGNTGELFF; size: NA; V: TRBV28; J: TRBJ2-2; D: TRBD1
DNA: TGTGCCAGCAGCCCGACAGCTAACTATGGCTACACCTTC; CDR3: CASSPTANYGYTF; size: NA; V: TRBV7-9; J: TRBJ1-2; D: NA
DNA: TGTGCCACCGAAGGGACAGGGAGGGGAGGCTACACCTTC; CDR3: CATEGTGRGGYTF; size: NA; V: TRBV10-3; J: TRBJ1-2; D: TRBD1
DNA: TGTGCCAGCAGCCCCCGCCTCATTTCAGGGCCTAGCTCCTACGAGCAGTACTTC; CDR3: CASSPRLISGPSSYEQYF; size: NA; V: TRBV7-8; J: TRBJ2-7; D: NA
DNA: TGTGCCAGCAGTTCACAGGGTAAAGGCTACACCTTC; CDR3: CASSSQGKGYTF; size: NA; V: TRBV6-5; J: TRBJ1-2; D: NA
DNA: TGCGCCAGCAGCTTAGGGACAGCTTACCAAGAGACCCAGTACTTC; CDR3: CASSLGTAYQETQYF; size: NA; V: TRBV5-1; J: TRBJ2-5; D: TRBD1
DNA: TGCGCCAGCAGCTTCGGCAGGGGGGGACTTGGGGCCAACGTCCTGACTTTC; CDR3: CASSFGRGGLGANVLTF; size: NA; V: TRBV5-1; J: TRBJ2-6; D: NA
DNA: TGTGCCAGCAGTTTGATAGCAGGGCGGGCTGAAGCTTTCTTT; CDR3: CASSLIAGRAEAFF; size: NA; V: TRBV28; J: TRBJ1-1; D: NA
DNA: TGTGCCAGCAGTTCCCCTCAAGCTTTCCCAGATACGCAGTATTTT; CDR3: CASSSPQAFPDTQYF; size: NA; V: TRBV28; J: TRBJ2-3; D: NA
DNA: TGCGCCAGCAGCACCGCCAGGGCCTACGAGCAGTACTTC; CDR3: CASSTARAYEQYF; size: NA; V: TRBV5-1; J: TRBJ2-7; D: NA
DNA: TGTGCCAGCAGTGGCCCTTTCAGAACTGAAGCTTTCTTT; CDR3: CASSGPFRTEAFF; size: NA; V: TRBV6-1; J: TRBJ1-1; D: NA
DNA: TGTGCCAGCAGTGGACAGTACACTGAAGCTTTCTTT; CDR3: CASSGQYTEAFF; size: NA; V: TRBV6-1; J: TRBJ1-1; D: NA
DNA: TGTGCCAGCAGCTTAGCCGTGGGTTTAGGAACCGGGGAGCTGTTTTTT; CDR3: CASSLAVGLGTGELFF; size: NA; V: TRBV7-9; J: TRBJ2-2; D: NA
DNA: TGTGCCAGCAGAGCCGCGGGGGCCTACGAGCAGTACTTC; CDR3: CASRAAGAYEQYF; size: once; V: TRBV6-1; J: TRBJ2-7; D: TRBD2
DNA: TGTGCCTCTTCGGGACACCTCTACGAGCAGTACTTC; CDR3: CASSGHLYEQYF; size: NA; V: TRBV6-1; J: TRBJ2-7; D: NA
DNA: TGTGCCAGCAGTTTTTCTGGGTCCTATGGCTACACCTTC; CDR3: CASSFSGSYGYTF; size: NA; V: TRBV28; J: TRBJ1-2; D: NA
DNA: TGCGCCAGCAGTATGGGACAATGGGGTTCCGAGCAGTACTTC; CDR3: CASSMGQWGSEQYF; size: NA; V: TRBV5-1; J: TRBJ2-7; D: NA
DNA: TGTGCCAGCAGCTTAGGTCCAGCGGACCGCACTAATACGCAGTATTTT; CDR3: CASSLGPADRTNTQYF; size: NA; V: TRBV7-9; J: TRBJ2-3; D: NA
DNA: TGTGCCAGCAGTCGCCCACGGGGAGGCAATCAGCCCCAGCATTTT; CDR3: CASSRPRGGNQPQHF; size: NA; V: TRBV28; J: TRBJ1-5; D: NA
DNA: TGTGCCAGCAGCCGCTCGTGGGGCGAAAAACTGTTTTTT; CDR3: CASSRSWGEKLFF; size: NA; V: TRBV6-5; J: TRBJ1-4; D: NA
DNA: TGTGCCAGCAGCTCGGGGGGACAGGGCTCCTATGGCTACACCTTC; CDR3: CASSSGGQGSYGYTF; size: NA; V: TRBV28; J: TRBJ1-2; D: TRBD1
DNA: TGTGCCAGCAGCTTAACTCCCCCAGGAACGGGCTTTAATGAAAAACTGTTTTTT; CDR3: CASSLTPPGTGFNEKLFF; size: NA; V: TRBV7-9; J: TRBJ1-4; D: NA
DNA: TGTGCCAGCAGCTTAGATGTCGGTCAAGCTTTCTTT; CDR3: CASSLDVGQAFF; size: NA; V: TRBV7-6; J: TRBJ1-1; D: NA
DNA: TGTGCCATCAGGACAGGAAATAATTCACCCCTCCACTTT; CDR3: CAIRTGNNSPLHF; size: NA; V: TRBV10-3; J: TRBJ1-6; D: NA
DNA: TGTGCCAGCAGCCGTGGGACAGGGTCGCATGGCTACACCTTC; CDR3: CASSRGTGSHGYTF; size: NA; V: TRBV28; J: TRBJ1-2; D: TRBD1
DNA: TGTGCCAGCAGTCACTCCTCGGGACCGCCCAATCAGCCCCAGCATTTT; CDR3: CASSHSSGPPNQPQHF; size: NA; V: TRBV28; J: TRBJ1-5; D: NA
DNA: TGTGCCAGCAGTTCGCCAGGCGGGTCGAACACTGAAGCTTTCTTT; CDR3: CASSSPGGSNTEAFF; size: once; V: TRBV28; J: TRBJ1-1; D: NA
DNA: TGTGCCAGCAGCTTTATCAAACCAGATACGCAGTATTTT; CDR3: CASSFIKPDTQYF; size: NA; V: TRBV7-9; J: TRBJ2-3; D: NA
DNA: TGTGCCAGCGGGGAAACAGGGGCGACGGATGAAAAACTGTTTTTT; CDR3: CASGETGATDEKLFF; size: NA; V: TRBV7-2; J: TRBJ1-4; D: TRBD1
DNA: TGTGCCAGCAGCTCGACAGTAGGGGCCGGTTCACCCCTCCACTTT; CDR3: CASSSTVGAGSPLHF; size: NA; V: TRBV7-8; J: TRBJ1-6; D: NA
DNA: TGCGCCAGCAGGGCCGACAGTCCCACCCCTGAAGCTTTCTTT; CDR3: CASRADSPTPEAFF; size: few; V: TRBV5-1; J: TRBJ1-1; D: NA
DNA: TGTGCCAGCAGCTTTCTAGATACGCAGTATTTT; CDR3: CASSFLDTQYF; size: NA; V: TRBV7-9; J: TRBJ2-3; D: NA
DNA: TGCGCCAGCAGCTTGGAGGACAGGGAAACTGAAGCTTTCTTT; CDR3: CASSLEDRETEAFF; size: once; V: TRBV5-1; J: TRBJ1-1; D: TRBD1
DNA: TGTGCCAGTAGTGTTAACCTGGGACTAGCGGGCGCCTACAATGAGCAGTTCTTC; CDR3: CASSVNLGLAGAYNEQFF; size: NA; V: TRBV19; J: TRBJ2-1; D: TRBD2
DNA: TGTGCCAGCAGTGATCCTGGACAGGGAGGGAGTGAAAAACTGTTTTTT; CDR3: CASSDPGQGGSEKLFF; size: NA; V: TRBV6-1; J: TRBJ1-4; D: TRBD1
DNA: TGTGCCTGGAGTGTACCCCGAACAGGGCCAAAGAACACCGGGGAGCTGTTTTTT; CDR3: CAWSVPRTGPKNTGELFF; size: NA; V: TRBV30; J: TRBJ2-2; D: NA
DNA: TGTGCCAGCACCGGGACAGGGGGCCGAAAACTGTTTTTT; CDR3: CASTGTGGRKLFF; size: NA; V: TRBV28; J: TRBJ1-4; D: TRBD1
DNA: TGTGCCAGCAGACCTACTGGGTTCACTGAAGCTTTCTTT; CDR3: CASRPTGFTEAFF; size: NA; V: TRBV6-1; J: TRBJ1-1; D: NA
DNA: TGTGCCAGCACCTCCCGAGACACTCCCATGTCGAACACTGAAGCTTTCTTT; CDR3: CASTSRDTPMSNTEAFF; size: NA; V: TRBV28; J: TRBJ1-1; D: NA
DNA: TGTGCCAGCAGCCCCTCGACAGGGAATGGTTCACCCCTCCACTTT; CDR3: CASSPSTGNGSPLHF; size: NA; V: TRBV7-2; J: TRBJ1-6; D: TRBD1
DNA: TGTGCCAGCAGCCCCGGGGGCAGGGATAACTATGGCTACACCTTC; CDR3: CASSPGGRDNYGYTF; size: NA; V: TRBV6-6; J: TRBJ1-2; D: NA
DNA: TGCGCCAGCAGCGGGTGGGGACAGGGGTCAGATACGCAGTATTTT; CDR3: CASSGWGQGSDTQYF; size: once; V: TRBV5-1; J: TRBJ2-3; D: TRBD1
DNA: TGTGCCAGCAGCCCGCAGGCCGGACCAAGGACCGGGGAGCTGTTTTTT; CDR3: CASSPQAGPRTGELFF; size: NA; V: TRBV7-8; J: TRBJ2-2; D: NA
DNA: TGCGCCAGCAGCTTGGAGGCGGCCTCGTCGATAGCTTTCTTT; CDR3: CASSLEAASSIAFF; size: few; V: TRBV5-1; J: TRBJ1-1; D: NA
DNA: TGCGCCAGCAGCTTGGCAGGGCGGGGATTCTCCTACGAGCAGTACTTC; CDR3: CASSLAGRGFSYEQYF; size: few; V: TRBV5-1; J: TRBJ2-7; D: NA
DNA: TGTGCCAGCAGTGATCGTGGGACAGGGGGCCGTCGAAATGAGCAGTTCTTC; CDR3: CASSDRGTGGRRNEQFF; size: NA; V: TRBV6-1; J: TRBJ2-1; D: TRBD1
DNA: TGTGCCAGCAGTTCAGCTGGGGGACAGGGGAACTATGGCTACACCTTC; CDR3: CASSSAGGQGNYGYTF; size: NA; V: TRBV28; J: TRBJ1-2; D: TRBD1